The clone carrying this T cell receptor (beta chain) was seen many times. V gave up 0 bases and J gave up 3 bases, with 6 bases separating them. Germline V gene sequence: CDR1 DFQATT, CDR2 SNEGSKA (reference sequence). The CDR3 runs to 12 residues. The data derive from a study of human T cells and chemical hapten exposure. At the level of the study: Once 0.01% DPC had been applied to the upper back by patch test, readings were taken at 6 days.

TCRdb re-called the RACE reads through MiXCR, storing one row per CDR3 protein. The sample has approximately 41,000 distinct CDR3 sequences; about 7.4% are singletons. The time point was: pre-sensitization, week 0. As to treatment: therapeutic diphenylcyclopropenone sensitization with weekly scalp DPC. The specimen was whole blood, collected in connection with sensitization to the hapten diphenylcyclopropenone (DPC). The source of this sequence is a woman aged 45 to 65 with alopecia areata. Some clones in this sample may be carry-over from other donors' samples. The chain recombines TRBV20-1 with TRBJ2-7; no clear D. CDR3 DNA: TGCAGTGCTAGAGAGAGTCGCTACGAGCAGTACTTC. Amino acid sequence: CSARESRYEQYF.